A selection of T cell receptor beta chains follows, all from one sample in a study of shared clonotypes between healthy human individuals. Sequencing was performed with immunoSEQ multiplex PCR; in TCRdb, only in-frame clones are kept and a portion is missing. Here the sample spans 1.5 million to 2.5 million clones, roughly 95% being singletons. Sequencing was performed on naive CD8+ T cells sorted from blood. The receptors originated from a man aged 18 to 30 in good health. The CDR3 runs from the conserved cysteine through the conserved F or W. The order of the fields is J gene, D gene, clone size, V gene, CDR3 protein, CDR3 DNA. A D gene is named only where the DNA matches it firmly. Rows give clone size only sometimes, using once, few, many, or a class for an expanded clone.

>TRBJ2-7|TRBD1|NA|TRBV5-6
CASSPTGSYYEQYF
TGTGCCAGCAGCCCGACAGGGTCCTACTACGAGCAGTACTTC
>TRBJ2-1|TRBD2|NA|TRBV6-5
CDPGLSYNEQFF
TGTGACCCGGGACTATCTTACAATGAGCAGTTCTTC
>TRBJ2-7|TRBD1|NA|TRBV30
CAWSVLQGHNEQYF
TGTGCCTGGAGTGTACTACAGGGGCACAACGAGCAGTACTTC
>TRBJ2-7|TRBD1|NA|TRBV19
CASSWGQGAYEQYF
TGTGCCAGTAGTTGGGGACAGGGAGCCTACGAGCAGTACTTC
>TRBJ2-3|NA|NA|TRBV5-4
CASSLDWNTDTQYF
TGTGCCAGCAGCTTGGACTGGAACACAGATACGCAGTATTTT
>TRBJ2-2|TRBD1|NA|TRBV9
CASSVGTGASNTGELFF
TGTGCCAGCAGCGTAGGGACAGGGGCATCGAACACCGGGGAGCTGTTTTTT
>TRBJ2-7|NA|NA|TRBV7-6
CASSLAEGIYEQYF
TGTGCCAGCAGCTTAGCGGAGGGGATATACGAGCAGTACTTC
>TRBJ2-1|NA|NA|TRBV5-4
CASSLVQGSYNEQFF
TGTGCCAGCAGCTTGGTGCAGGGTAGCTACAATGAGCAGTTCTTC
>TRBJ2-7|TRBD1|NA|TRBV15
CATSRDLWTGGEQYF
TGTGCCACCAGCAGAGATCTTTGGACAGGGGGCGAGCAGTACTTC
>TRBJ1-5|NA|NA|TRBV4-2
CASSQETLGQPQHF
TGTGCCAGCAGCCAAGAGACCCTGGGACAGCCCCAGCATTTT
>TRBJ2-1|TRBD2|once|TRBV30
CAWSLADTYNEQFF
TGTGCCTGGAGTCTAGCGGACACCTACAATGAGCAGTTCTTC
>TRBJ1-1|TRBD1|NA|TRBV27
CASSSGQGWPEAFF
TGTGCCAGCAGTTCTGGACAGGGTTGGCCTGAAGCTTTCTTT
>TRBJ2-7|TRBD1|NA|TRBV7-9
CASSPNPGGGEDEQYF
TGTGCCAGCAGCCCAAATCCAGGGGGCGGGGAGGACGAGCAGTACTTC
>TRBJ1-5|NA|NA|TRBV4-3
CASSQDAGEGDQPQHF
TGCGCCAGCAGCCAAGATGCGGGGGAGGGGGATCAGCCCCAGCATTTT
>TRBJ1-4|NA|once|TRBV2
CASSLGELFF
TGTGCCAGCAGTTTGGGGGAACTGTTTTTT
>TRBJ2-5|NA|once|TRBV5-6
CASSSNSVRETQYF
TGTGCCAGCAGCTCCAACTCGGTTAGGGAGACCCAGTACTTC
>TRBJ1-2|NA|NA|TRBV5-8
CASSLEAALETAIGYTF
TGTGCCAGCAGCTTGGAGGCAGCTCTGGAGACGGCGATTGGCTACACCTTC
>TRBJ2-7|NA|NA|TRBV14
CASTAEYF
TGTGCCAGCACCGCGGAGTACTTC
>TRBJ1-2|TRBD1|NA|TRBV2
CASWDRGRRGYTF
TGTGCCAGCTGGGACAGGGGGCGCAGGGGCTACACCTTC
>TRBJ2-1|NA|NA|TRBV5-1
CASSSGQGYNEQFF
TGCGCCAGCAGCTCTGGACAAGGCTACAATGAGCAGTTCTTC
>TRBJ2-7|NA|NA|TRBV2
CASQPVGTYEQYF
TGTGCCAGCCAACCGGTTGGGACCTACGAGCAGTACTTC
>TRBJ2-4|TRBD2|NA|TRBV7-8
CASSPNLAGGGENIQYF
TGTGCCAGCAGCCCGAACTTAGCGGGGGGCGGGGAAAACATTCAGTACTTC
>TRBJ2-5|NA|NA|TRBV5-4
CASSFDSEETQYF
TGTGCCAGCAGCTTCGACAGTGAAGAGACCCAGTACTTC
>TRBJ2-4|TRBD1|NA|TRBV25-1
CATNRGNIQYF
TGTGCCACTAACAGGGGGAACATTCAGTACTTC